This T cell receptor (beta chain) was observed in a study of early T cells in non-severe SARS-CoV-2 infection. This clonotype was seen at least ten times. MiXCR, applied by TCRdb to the 5' RACE reads, yields one record per CDR3 protein. The table has tens of thousands of distinct CDR3 sequences, about 10% seen once. Germline V gene sequence: CDR1 SQVTM, CDR2 ANQGSEA. V trimming: 1 base; J trimming: 9 bases; junction bases outside the gene matches: 17. The CDR3 runs to 16 residues. The material was whole blood, obtained at baseline. This clonotype originated in an adult who was a healthcare worker with PCR-confirmed SARS-CoV-2 infection or an uninfected control (not recorded which). This sequence joins TRBV29-1 and TRBJ2-5, with 7 positions matching TRBD1. The CDR3 DNA follows: TGCAGCGTTGAAGCTAGGACAGGCGGTTTCGGGGCGGCCCAGTACTTC. Its protein is CSVEARTGGFGAAQYF.